The next 7 T cell receptor beta chains were all read from a single sample in a study of cytomegalovirus exposure and HLA in healthy donors (dated by TCRdb to about 2017). Libraries were built with the immunoSEQ multiplex PCR assay. A mixture of 60 forward primers for TCR Vbeta segments and 13 reverse primers for TCR Jbeta segments was used in the multiplex PCR. TCRdb obtained this table from immuneACCESS and retained in-frame rearrangements with V and J assigned. These tables miss some clones; where compared with another copy, unresolved V genes account for less than half of the shortfall, and the remainder is unexplained. The sample contains 150,000 to 200,000 clones, about four fifths of them found a single time. Around 1% of the sample is in the top ten clones. Sequencing input: PBMCs. The receptors were sampled from a woman in her 40s in good health and CMV-seronegative.

The chain joins TRBV28 to TRBJ2-7; TRBD1 matches at 9 bases. CDR1 and CDR2 (germline): MDHEN, SYDVKM. The junction had 7 bases not matched to a gene; V was cut back by 5 bases and J by 2 bases. The CDR3 sequence is 15 residues long. CDR3 sequence: CASSAGTGPTYEQYV. CDR3 DNA: TGTGCCAGCAGTGCCGGGACAGGGCCCACCTACGAGCAGTACGTC.

For this clone: Other nucleotide sequences from this sample produce the same CDR3. The gene calls are TRBV5-1 and TRBJ2-1; TRBD2 might be the D (6 bases). The CDR3 is made up of 15 amino acids. V was pared by 4 bases and J by 4 bases, with 15 bases between. CDR1 and CDR2 (germline): SGHRS, YFSETQ. The CDR3 region is CASSPGTSPYNEQFF. The DNA of the CDR3 is TGCGCCAGCAGCCCCGGGACTTCTCCTTACAATGAGCAGTTCTTC.

The rearrangement joins TRBV25-1 to TRBJ2-1, with 7 bases aligning to TRBD2. Per the germline V gene, CDR1 is MGHDK and CDR2 is SYGVNS. This CDR3 contains 17 residues. V shed 1 base and J 0 bases; nucleotides not matched to a gene: 6. The CDR3 nucleotides read TGTGCCAGCAGTGAATTCCGGGGGGTCAGCTCCTACAATGAGCAGTTCTTC. Translation: CASSEFRGVSSYNEQFF.

This chain uses TRBV2 with TRBJ1-2, with D unclear. Trimming took off 7 bases at V and 6 bases at J, with 21 bases between the two ends. The CDR3 covers 15 residues. The germline V gene has CDR1 SNHLY and CDR2 FYNNEI. CDR3 protein: CASNPRVTSSDGYTF. The CDR3 nucleotides are TGTGCCAGCAACCCCCGGGTGACCAGTTCTGATGGCTACACCTTC.

The rearrangement uses TRBV12-5 and TRBJ2-1; perhaps TRBD1 as D (5 bases). This CDR3 contains 15 residues. V lost 7 bases to trimming and J lost 9 bases, with 22 bases between them. The germline V gene has CDR1 LGHNT and CDR2 FRNRAP. CDR3 nucleotide sequence: TGTGCTAGTGCTAAAGAGGTATACGACAGCGTTGAGCAGTTCTTC. Translation: CASAKEVYDSVEQFF.

This chain joins TRBV12-5 and TRBJ1-2; D remains unclear. Trimming removed 2 bases at V and 7 bases at J, with 17 bases between. In germline, CDR1 is LGHNT, CDR2 FRNRAP. This CDR3 region has 15 residues. The CDR3 nucleotides are TGTGCTAGTGGTTTGAGGTCGGTGGGCTCAGGTGGCTACACCTTC. This gives the protein CASGLRSVGSGGYTF.

The V call is TRBV7-6, the J call TRBJ1-1; D perhaps matches TRBD1 (6 bases). Germline V gene sequence: CDR1 SGHVS, CDR2 FNYEAQ. Trimming shortened V by 4 bases and J by 8 bases, and 11 bases separated the two germline ends. The length of the CDR3 is 12 residues. For the CDR3, the DNA is TGTGCCAGCAGCTACCTAACAGGGGAAGCTTTCTTT. Translation: CASSYLTGEAFF.